This is a list of T cell receptor beta chains from one sample in a study of cytomegalovirus exposure and HLA in healthy donors. TCRdb's copy holds only in-frame clones and misses some; the assay was immunoSEQ multiplex PCR. Of about 92,000 clones detected, approximately 84% appear once; the ten largest clones hold about 1.2%. Sequences were obtained from PBMCs. These receptors came from a girl aged 2 to 9 in good health and CMV-seropositive. CDR3s include the opening cysteine and the closing phenylalanine or tryptophan. D genes are given only for firm matches. Expanded clones get a size class; other rows say once, few or many, or leave the size out.

TRBJ1-1,-,TRBV29-1,TRBD1,CSVEGQPEEAFF,TGCAGCGTAGAGGGACAGCCGGAGGAAGCTTTCTTT
TRBJ2-7,-,TRBV4-3,TRBD1,CASSQDVFRTGVGYEQYF,TGCGCCAGCAGCCAAGATGTGTTCCGGACAGGGGTTGGCTACGAGCAGTACTTC
TRBJ1-4,-,TRBV27,-,CASSADSTREKLFF,TGTGCCAGCAGTGCGGACAGCACACGTGAAAAACTGTTTTTT
TRBJ1-5,-,TRBV4-1,-,CASSRWVGQPQHF,TGCGCCAGCAGCCGGTGGGTGGGCCAGCCCCAGCATTTT
TRBJ2-1,-,TRBV29-1,TRBD1,CSVLAGGNEQFF,TGCAGCGTTCTCGCAGGGGGCAATGAGCAGTTCTTC
TRBJ1-5,-,TRBV5-1,TRBD1,CASSHRGEQPQHF,TGCGCCAGCAGCCACAGGGGTGAACAGCCCCAGCATTTT
TRBJ2-1,-,TRBV27,-,CASSPNSHNEQFF,TGTGCCAGCAGTCCAAACTCCCACAATGAGCAGTTCTTC
TRBJ2-1,-,TRBV27,-,CASGDSVPNEQFF,TGTGCCAGCGGGGACTCCGTTCCCAATGAGCAGTTCTTC
TRBJ2-7,-,TRBV7-6,-,CASSLEGERGGPIPYEQYF,TGTGCCAGCAGCTTAGAGGGAGAGAGGGGGGGCCCGATCCCCTACGAGCAGTACTTC
TRBJ2-1,few,TRBV4-3,TRBD2,CASSQGAGTSGYNEQFF,TGCGCCAGCAGCCAAGGTGCCGGGACTAGCGGTTACAATGAGCAGTTCTTC
TRBJ2-3,-,TRBV7-6,TRBD2,CASSSLAGGPDTQYF,TGTGCCAGCAGCTCCCTAGCGGGAGGGCCTGATACGCAGTATTTT
TRBJ2-3,-,TRBV29-1,-,CSVDEGRDYNYWADTQYF,TGCAGCGTTGATGAGGGGCGGGATTACAATTACTGGGCAGATACGCAGTATTTT
TRBJ2-7,-,TRBV28,TRBD2,CASSSPSGNLYEQYF,TGTGCCAGCAGTTCTCCTAGCGGGAACCTCTACGAGCAGTACTTC
TRBJ2-7,-,TRBV10-2,-,CASGQARGYEQYF,TGCGCCAGCGGACAAGCCAGAGGCTACGAGCAGTACTTC
TRBJ2-3,few,TRBV5-6,TRBD2,CASSGLAGGRSTDTQYF,TGTGCCAGCAGCGGGCTAGCGGGAGGGAGGAGCACAGATACGCAGTATTTT
TRBJ2-1,-,TRBV15,-,CATSRDVSGMWNEQFF,TGTGCCACCAGCAGAGATGTGTCAGGGATGTGGAATGAGCAGTTCTTC
TRBJ2-3,-,TRBV9,TRBD2,CASSKVGTSGTKRDTQYF,TGTGCCAGCAGCAAGGTGGGGACTAGCGGGACTAAGAGAGATACGCAGTATTTT
TRBJ1-1,-,TRBV28,TRBD1,CASSTGQGLFEAFF,TGTGCCAGCAGTACCGGACAGGGCTTATTTGAAGCTTTCTTT
TRBJ1-5,-,TRBV6-1,-,CASSEAAQGHQPQHF,TGTGCCAGCAGTGAAGCAGCGCAGGGCCATCAGCCCCAGCATTTT
TRBJ2-4,-,TRBV5-6,-,CASSHLKGRAKNIQYF,TGTGCCAGCAGCCATCTGAAGGGGCGAGCCAAAAACATTCAGTACTTC
TRBJ2-5,few,TRBV2,-,CASRDSGEETQYF,TGTGCCAGCAGGGATTCAGGGGAAGAGACCCAGTACTTC
TRBJ2-3,-,TRBV7-3,-,CASSFEGDTQYF,TGTGCCAGCAGCTTCGAGGGAGATACGCAGTATTTT
TRBJ2-1,-,TRBV4-1,-,CASSQVGGSSYNEQFF,TGCGCCAGCAGCCAAGTTGGTGGGAGCTCCTACAATGAGCAGTTCTTC
TRBJ1-2,-,TRBV11-2,TRBD1,CASSLDYRRGQVGYTF,TGTGCCAGCAGCTTAGATTATCGCAGGGGGCAGGTTGGCTACACCTTC
TRBJ2-7,once,TRBV28,TRBD1,CASSVGTGREQYF,TGTGCCAGCAGCGTCGGGACAGGGCGCGAGCAGTACTTC
TRBJ1-1,-,TRBV7-2,TRBD1,CASSRGQGLNTEAFF,TGTGCCAGCAGCCGGGGACAGGGGCTGAACACTGAAGCTTTCTTT
TRBJ2-6,once,TRBV2,-,CASSAGNSGANVLTF,TGTGCCAGCAGCGCCGGGAACTCTGGGGCCAACGTCCTGACTTTC
TRBJ2-1,-,TRBV7-9,TRBD1,CASSSDRGTYNEQFF,TGTGCCAGCAGCTCGGACAGGGGAACCTACAATGAGCAGTTCTTC